This TCR beta chain was sequenced for a study of cytomegalovirus exposure and HLA in healthy donors. About the research overall: In an earlier analysis, approximately 120 million unique TCR beta sequences were found from 200 million or so T cells. The study's findings and limits: Highly shared variants forming one cluster were likely a sequencing artifact. Across all donors, roughly uniform sequencing depth was an assumption of the presence/absence analyses.

A remark on this clone: Its antigen is unknown.

Trimming left V 2 bases short and J 8 bases short, with 13 bases between. This CDR3 region has 14 residues. In the PCR, 60 Vbeta and 13 Jbeta primers were used. Sequencing used immunoSEQ multiplex PCR; TCRdb keeps in-frame clones, though not all of them. This repertoire shows some 120,000 clones, about 79% found once; its top ten account for 3.5% to 4.5%. Sequenced material: PBMCs. V gene TRBV23-1 combines with J gene TRBJ1-3; no clear D gene. TRBV23-1 is placed among ORFs of uncertain function. This sequence originates from a young man in good health and CMV-seropositive. CDR3 coding DNA: TGCGCCAGCAGTCAACGCGGGTTAGGCGACACCATATATTTT. Residues: CASSQRGLGDTIYF.